Following are 15 T cell receptor beta chains from one sample sequenced in a study of T cells in Graves' hyperthyroidism and ophthalmopathy. Regions amplified from RNA transcripts were the TCR beta CDR3 regions. The HTBI set primed first-round TCR CDR3 RT-PCR. MiXCR, applied by TCRdb to the multiplex PCR reads, yields one record per CDR3 protein. The data hold about 580,000 distinct CDR3 sequences, with about half observed a single time. Material: peripheral blood or thyroid tissue (not recorded which). Every receptor here comes from a woman under 30 with Graves' hyperthyroidism.

This chain connects TRBV29-1 to TRBJ2-7, with 8 bases aligning to TRBD1. CDR3 length: 13 amino acids. The germline V gene has CDR1 SQVTM and CDR2 ANQGSEA. With V trimmed by 8 bases and J by 2 bases, 8 bases remained unmatched. The CDR3 reads CSTGQGQAYEQYF. Here the CDR3 DNA reads TGCAGCACCGGACAGGGCCAAGCCTACGAGCAGTACTTC.

At least ten counts were recorded for this clonotype. The V and J genes are TRBV7-2 and TRBJ2-3; the match to TRBD1 covers 9 bases. The J segment lost 6 bases and the V segment lost 5 bases, leaving 9 bases of the junction unmatched. Germline V gene lookup returns CDR1 SGHTA and CDR2 FQGNSA. The CDR3 is made up of 15 amino acids. This chain's CDR3 is CASSRVTGGGDTQYF. The CDR3 DNA reads TGTGCCAGCAGCCGAGTTACAGGGGGCGGTGATACGCAGTATTTT.

The V gene is TRBV20-1, the J gene TRBJ2-7; TRBD1 matches 7 bases. The J segment lost 5 bases and the V segment lost 6 bases, leaving 10 bases of the junction unmatched. This CDR3 region has 13 residues. Germline values: CDR1 DFQATT, CDR2 SNEGSKA (reference sequence). CDR3 in DNA: TGCAGTGCGAAAGCGGACAGGATACACGAGCAGTACTTC. Its protein is CSAKADRIHEQYF.

The sample holds many counts of this clonotype. The genes are TRBV7-9 and TRBJ2-7, with unresolved D. Germline CDR1 and CDR2: SEHNR and FQNEAQ (reference sequence). The CDR3 spans 13 residues. Trimming took off 1 base at V and 3 bases at J, with 7 bases between the two ends. CDR3 DNA: TGTGCCAGCAGCTTAGAGTCAGTCTACGAGCAGTACTTC. Its translation: CASSLESVYEQYF.

The chain is built from TRBV7-9 and TRBJ2-7, with a tentative D call TRBD1 (6 bases). The DNA end is more similar to TRBJ2-1, so the J call may be wrong. Germline loops: CDR1 SEHNR, CDR2 FQNEAQ (reference sequence). This CDR3 has 16 residues. This chain's CDR3 is CASSLDTGLGYNEQFF. The CDR3 DNA reads TGTGCCAGCAGCTTAGACACAGGGCTGGGCTACAATGAGCAGTTCTTC.

In its sample, this clonotype was seen many times. The chain couples TRBV3-1 to TRBJ2-7, with D unclear. Trimming pared 0 bases from V and 5 bases from J, leaving 8 bases between. Germline lookup yields CDR1 LGHDT and CDR2 YNNKEL (reference sequence). The CDR3 loop spans 13 amino acids. In nucleotides, the CDR3 is TGTGCCAGCAGCCAAGAGGCATCACACGAGCAGTACTTC. Amino acid sequence: CASSQEASHEQYF.

The chain recombines TRBV25-1 with TRBJ2-5; a weak D match, TRBD1 (5 bases). Germline V gives CDR1 MGHDK, CDR2 SYGVNS. Trimming cost V 7 bases and J 2 bases, with 11 bases left between them. The CDR3 spans 13 residues. Here the CDR3 DNA reads TGTGCCAGCAAGGGGCGTAGTCAAGAGACCCAGTACTTC. It is translated as CASKGRSQETQYF.

The rearrangement links TRBV24-1 to TRBJ2-5; 11 bases align to TRBD2. Germline-derived CDR1 and CDR2 are KGHDR and SFDVKD. The length of the CDR3 is 18 residues. V shed 1 base, J shed 4 bases, and the junction held 10 bases outside the gene matches. In nucleotides, the CDR3 is TGTGCCACCAGTGATTTAGTAGCGGGAGGGCCTAAGGGAGAGACCCAGTACTTC. Its translation is CATSDLVAGGPKGETQYF.

The V call is TRBV29-1, the J call TRBJ1-2; 7 nucleotides line up with TRBD1. The V gene end was trimmed by 8 bases and the J gene end by 4 bases; junction bases not matched to a gene: 13. Germline CDR1 and CDR2: SQVTM and ANQGSEA. The length of the CDR3 is 14 residues. The CDR3 DNA is TGCAGCTCTCGAGACAGGGCCTCGACCTATGGCTACACCTTC. It translates to CSSRDRASTYGYTF.

This clonotype was observed once. At one end, the junction sequence differs from germline, possibly due to a read error. The chain couples TRBV6-2 or TRBV6-3 to TRBJ2-6, with D perhaps TRBD2 (6 bases). The CDR3 is 14 amino acids. Per germline, CDR1 MNHEY and CDR2 SVGEGT. The DNA for the CDR3 is TGTGCCAGCAGTTACAGGCGCCAGGTAGGGACTGAAGCTTTC. Amino acid sequence: CASSYRRQVGTEAF.

The chain recombines TRBV5-5 with TRBJ2-7; no firm D call. With the DNA end fitting TRBJ2-1 better, the J assignment may be wrong. The germline CDR1 and CDR2 sequences are SGHKS and YYEKEE (reference sequence). The CDR3 contains 14 residues. The CDR3 DNA sequence: TGTGCCAGCAGCTTATCAGAGTCGCGCGATGAGCAGTTCTTC. Amino acid sequence: CASSLSESRDEQFF.

This clonotype was detected only once. A clone one base away is much larger, so this may be a read error. The chain joins TRBV6-6 to TRBJ1-1; D gene unclear. The germline CDR1 and CDR2 sequences are MNHNY and SVGAGI (reference sequence). CDR3 size: 14 residues. CDR3 sequence: CASSELPIRTGAFF. CDR3 DNA: TGTGCCAGCAGTGAACTCCCCATTCGCACTGGAGCTTTCTTT.

This clonotype was observed a few times. The V gene is TRBV20-1, the J gene TRBJ2-6; D is undetermined. The CDR3 runs to 10 residues. Germline-derived CDR1 and CDR2 are DFQATT and SNEGSKA (reference sequence). V was shortened by 5 bases and J by 6 bases, with 2 bases between the two germline ends. CDR3 region: CSAVANVLTF. The CDR3 DNA follows: TGCAGTGCTGTGGCCAACGTCCTGACTTTC.

This clonotype appeared many times. V gene TRBV4-1 combines with J gene TRBJ1-5, with TRBD1 matching 7 bases. There are 15 residues in the CDR3. Unmatched junction bases numbered 4, after V lost 1 base and J lost 4 bases. From germline, CDR1 is MGHRA and CDR2 YSYEKL. CDR3 DNA: TGCGCCAGCAGCCAAGTGGACAGGTTGAATCAGCCCCAGCATTTT. Protein sequence: CASSQVDRLNQPQHF.

Worth noting for this clonotype: With a much larger clone just one base away, this may be a read error. The rearrangement links TRBV19 to TRBJ2-2; D is unresolved. V lost 5 bases, J lost 6 bases, and 10 bases lay in between. CDR1 and CDR2 (germline): LNHDA, SQIVND (reference sequence). The CDR3 contains 13 residues. The CDR3 is CASSPPLAGELFF. CDR3 sequence (DNA): TGTGCCAGTAGTCCTCCTCTCGCCGGGGAGCTGTTTTTT.